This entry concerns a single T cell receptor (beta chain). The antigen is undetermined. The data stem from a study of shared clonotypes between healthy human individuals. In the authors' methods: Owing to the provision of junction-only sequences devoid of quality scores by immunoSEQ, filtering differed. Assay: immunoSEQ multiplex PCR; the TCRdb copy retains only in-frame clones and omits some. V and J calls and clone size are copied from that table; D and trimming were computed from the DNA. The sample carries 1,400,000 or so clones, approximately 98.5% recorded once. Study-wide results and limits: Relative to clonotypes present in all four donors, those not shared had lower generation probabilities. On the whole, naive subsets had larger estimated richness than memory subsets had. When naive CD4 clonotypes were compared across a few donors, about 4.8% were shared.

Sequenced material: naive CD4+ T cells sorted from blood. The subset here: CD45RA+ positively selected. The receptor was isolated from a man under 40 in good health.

The chain's CDR3 is CASRSGNQPQHF. CDR3 nucleotides: TGTGCCAGCCGGAGCGGGAATCAGCCCCAGCATTTT. The chain employs TRBV28 and TRBJ1-5; D not resolved. Germline CDR1 MDHEN, CDR2 SYDVKM. V gave up 8 bases and J gave up 4 bases, with 9 bases separating them. CDR3 length equals 12 residues.